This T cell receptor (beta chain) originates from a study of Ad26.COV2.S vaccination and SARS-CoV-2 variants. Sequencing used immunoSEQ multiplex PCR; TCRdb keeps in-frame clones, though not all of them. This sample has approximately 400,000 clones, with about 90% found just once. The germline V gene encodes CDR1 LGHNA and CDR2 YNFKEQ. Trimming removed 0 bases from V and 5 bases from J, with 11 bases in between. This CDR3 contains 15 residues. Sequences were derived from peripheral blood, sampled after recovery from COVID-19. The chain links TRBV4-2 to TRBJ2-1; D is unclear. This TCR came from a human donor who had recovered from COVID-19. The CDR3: CASSQDSGFNNEQFF. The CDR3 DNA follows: TGTGCCAGCAGCCAAGATTCTGGATTCAACAATGAGCAGTTCTTC.